This T cell receptor beta chain is from a study of T cells in Graves' hyperthyroidism and ophthalmopathy. Regarding the study as a whole: Also found in blood were most expanded thyroid clonotypes above 0.001.

This clonotype was seen a few times. The antigen is unknown. TCR beta CDR3 region amplification was performed from RNA transcripts. The study used the HTBI primer set for a first-round RT-PCR of the TCR CDR3. TCRdb itself ran the multiplex PCR reads through MiXCR, one entry per CDR3 protein. The sample holds hundreds of thousands of distinct CDR3 sequences, roughly 25% seen once. The CDR3 consists of 16 residues. The junction had 10 bases not matched to a gene; V was cut back by 3 bases and J by 7 bases. Patients aged 18 to 65 had newly diagnosed hyperthyroidism of under 2 months' duration. Lactation, pregnancy, other autoimmune disease or uncontrolled infection excluded patients.

Sequencing was performed on blood. The chain combines TRBV12-3 or TRBV12-4 with TRBJ2-1, with 9 bases lining up with TRBD1. The origin of this receptor is a man over 45 with Graves' hyperthyroidism. The CDR3 reads CASSFPAGTGRNEQFF. The DNA for the CDR3 is TGTGCCAGCAGTTTCCCCGCCGGGACAGGGCGTAATGAGCAGTTCTTC.